The T cell receptor (beta chain) under discussion was sequenced for a study of T-cell memory formation after mild COVID-19. Study-wide points: That cross-reactive memory joined was suggested by some responding clones appearing in pre-infection memory.

TCRdb ran MiXCR on the 5' RACE reads and lists one entry per CDR3 protein. The sample carries around 340,000 distinct CDR3 sequences, more than 15% recorded once. On this clonotype: Its specificity is not known.

The CDR3 runs to 14 residues. CDR1 and CDR2 from the germline V gene are MNHEY and SMNVEV (reference sequence). V was clipped by 4 bases and J by 3 bases, with 12 bases between them. The receptor was derived from a man between 18 and 29 years old who had mild COVID-19 (a few samples of this study predate the infection). Cell type and time point are not known. Sequenced input: PBMCs or a T cell subset sorted from them (not recorded which). This rearrangement joins TRBV27 to TRBJ1-1; perhaps TRBD1 as D (6 bases). Written as DNA, the CDR3 is TGTGCCAGCAGTTGGACAGCGACTTACACTGAAGCTTTCTTT. Its protein is CASSWTATYTEAFF.